This TCR beta chain was profiled in a study of graft-versus-host responses after intestinal transplantation. About the research overall: Recipients were all induced with anti-thymocyte globulin, then given tacrolimus and steroids for 2 to 3 years.

A few counts support this clone. Its antigen is not identified. The CDR3 totals 13 residues. CDR1 and CDR2 (germline): LNHDA, SQIVND (reference sequence). With V trimmed by 5 bases and J by 7 bases, 5 bases remained unmatched. Libraries were prepared by immunoSEQ multiplex PCR; TCRdb keeps only in-frame clonotypes and omits some of them. The data show tens of thousands of clones, with around nine tenths seen just once and around 1.5% held by the top ten. Whole-study findings and limits: Within the allografts of patients who had graft-donor T cell macrochimerism, graft-versus-host to host-versus-graft clonal ratios were high.

The TCR sequence derives from a human patient who received an intestinal transplant, so some T cells may come from the graft donor. The sample in question was PBMCs, obtained 26 days after transplant. The rearrangement joins TRBV19 to TRBJ1-2, with TRBD1 matching over 9 bases. The CDR3 spells CASSPDRGGGYTF. The CDR3 DNA reads TGTGCCAGTAGTCCGGACAGGGGAGGTGGCTACACCTTC. The full variable domain, its missing parts supplied by reference TRBV19 and TRBJ1-2, is DGGITQSPKYLFRKEGQNVTLSCEQNLNHDAMYWYRQDPGQGLRLIYYSQIVNDFQKGDIAEGYSVSREKKESFPLTVTSAQKNPTAFYLCASSPDRGGGYTFGSGTRLTVV.